The source of this TCR beta chain is a study of shared clonotypes between healthy human individuals. V gave up 4 bases and J gave up 3 bases; unmatched junction bases: 2. Germline lookup yields CDR1 GTSNPN and CDR2 SVGIG (reference sequence). The CDR3 is 15 amino acids. The study, taken as a whole, reports: Sampling covered blood only; tissue repertoires likely differ. Naive subsets usually exceeded memory subsets in estimated richness.

The authors divided CD4+ cells into CD45RA+ naive and CD45RA-negative memory subsets. Genomic DNA belonging to each subset was distributed in equal measure over several immunoSEQ plates. Assay used: immunoSEQ multiplex PCR; TCRdb lists only in-frame clones, some missing. The sample carries about 2 million clones, about 95% recorded once. As regards this clone: Its antigen is undetermined.

Sample: naive CD4+ T cells sorted from blood. Subset specified: CD45RA+ positively selected. The chain is built from TRBV30 and TRBJ2-6; 11 bases are a match to TRBD2. This TCR came from a man in his late teens or twenties in good health. The CDR3 sequence: CAWMGLAVGANVLTF. As DNA, the CDR3 is TGTGCCTGGATGGGACTAGCGGTTGGGGCCAACGTCCTGACTTTC.